A selection of T cell receptor beta chains follows, all from one sample in a study of blood T cell repertoires in COVID-19. Assay used: immunoSEQ multiplex PCR; TCRdb lists only in-frame clones, some missing. The sample includes roughly 65,000 clones, 90% of them seen just once. The sequencing input was peripheral blood. The receptors derive from a man in his sixties with acute or convalescent COVID-19. The CDR3 runs from the conserved cysteine through the conserved F or W. Fields, in order: CDR3 length, J gene, clone size, D gene, V gene, CDR3 protein, CDR3 DNA. D genes are given only for firm matches. The size entry is marked missing in some rows and otherwise reads once, few, many or a size class.

15 TRBJ2-1 - TRBD1 TRBV7-2 CASSFAGQAYNEQFF TGTGCCAGCAGCTTCGCGGGACAGGCTTACAATGAGCAGTTCTTC
15 TRBJ2-7 once TRBD1 TRBV5-1 CASSSLPDRANEQYF TGCGCCAGCAGCTCACTACCGGACAGGGCCAACGAGCAGTACTTC
14 TRBJ1-2 - - TRBV28 CASSLPFRAKGYTF TGTGCCAGCAGTCTCCCTTTCAGGGCGAAGGGCTACACCTTC
13 TRBJ2-1 - TRBD1 TRBV7-2 CASSTSDRTEQFF TGTGCCAGCAGCACTTCGGACAGGACAGAGCAGTTCTTC
12 TRBJ1-2 - - TRBV12-3/TRBV12-4 CASSWTDYGYTF TGTGCCAGCAGCTGGACTGACTATGGCTACACCTTC
19 TRBJ2-1 - TRBD2 TRBV5-1 CASSLSGWGGGTKYNEQFF TGCGCCAGCAGCTTGTCCGGCTGGGGCGGGGGGACTAAATACAATGAGCAGTTCTTC
17 TRBJ2-2 - - TRBV5-4 CASSLAQRQRNTGELFF TGTGCCAGCAGCTTGGCCCAACGACAGCGGAACACCGGGGAGCTGTTTTTT
16 TRBJ2-1 - - TRBV7-8 CASSASWRPDYNEQFF TGTGCCAGCAGCGCTTCCTGGAGGCCCGATTACAATGAGCAGTTCTTC
14 TRBJ1-2 - - TRBV19 CASSIYTGNYGYTF TGTGCCAGTAGTATATATACAGGGAACTATGGCTACACCTTC
15 TRBJ2-7 - - TRBV5-1 CASSLILGRVYEQYF TGCGCCAGCAGCTTGATATTAGGCAGGGTCTACGAGCAGTACTTC
12 TRBJ2-7 - TRBD2 TRBV30 CAWSVGGDEQYF TGTGCCTGGAGTGTGGGGGGGGACGAGCAGTACTTC
13 TRBJ1-5 - - TRBV4-1 CASSQEEERPQHF TGCGCCAGCAGCCAAGAGGAGGAACGGCCCCAGCATTTT
15 TRBJ2-5 - - TRBV7-7 CASSLETTTQETQYF TGTGCCAGCAGCTTAGAGACTACAACACAAGAGACCCAGTACTTC
13 TRBJ1-4 - - TRBV5-5 CASSMAGVEKLFF TGTGCCAGCAGCATGGCAGGGGTGGAAAAACTGTTTTTT
13 TRBJ1-2 - - TRBV5-1 CASSTGLSQGYTF TGCGCCAGCAGCACGGGACTAAGTCAAGGCTACACCTTC
15 TRBJ2-3 - - TRBV5-1 CASSSSQLGGGTQYF TGCGCCAGCAGCTCGTCCCAACTAGGGGGGGGGACGCAGTATTTT
23 TRBJ2-7 - - TRBV5-1 CASSLALEPARWAGGRQYYEQYF TGCGCCAGCAGCTTGGCCTTGGAGCCAGCTCGGTGGGCAGGGGGGCGCCAATACTACGAGCAGTACTTC
14 TRBJ2-7 - TRBD2 TRBV13 CASSTGGGSYEQYF TGTGCCAGCAGCACCGGGGGGGGCTCCTACGAGCAGTACTTC
16 TRBJ1-3 - - TRBV3-1/TRBV3-2 CASSQWRRNSGNTIYF TGTGCCAGCAGCCAATGGAGGAGAAACTCTGGAAACACCATATATTTT
15 TRBJ1-3 - - TRBV9 CASSLRGISGNTIYF TGTGCCAGCAGTCTAAGGGGGATCTCTGGAAACACCATATATTTT
14 TRBJ2-7 - TRBD1 TRBV7-9 CASSPRQGVYEQYF TGTGCCAGCAGCCCCCGACAGGGAGTCTACGAGCAGTACTTC
15 TRBJ2-2 - TRBD2 TRBV9 CASSLRGGYTGELFF TGTGCCAGCAGCCTGCGGGGGGGGTACACCGGGGAGCTGTTTTTT
17 TRBJ1-5 - TRBD1 TRBV19 CASSPPGQGASNQPQHF TGTGCCAGTAGTCCCCCAGGGCAGGGGGCTAGCAATCAGCCCCAGCATTTT
15 TRBJ1-2 - TRBD1 TRBV7-9 CASSLGDRESRGYTF TGTGCCAGCAGCTTGGGGGACAGGGAATCGAGAGGCTACACCTTC
17 TRBJ1-2 - TRBD1 TRBV2 CASSGPAGQGVDYGYTF TGTGCCAGCAGTGGACCGGCGGGACAGGGGGTAGACTATGGCTACACCTTC
13 TRBJ2-1 - - TRBV5-1 CASTTGSRNEQFF TGCGCCAGCACTACAGGGAGTAGGAATGAGCAGTTCTTC
13 TRBJ1-2 - TRBD1 TRBV2 CASSDRGQNGYTF TGTGCCAGCAGCGACAGGGGGCAAAATGGCTACACCTTC
14 TRBJ1-1 - TRBD1 TRBV6-5 CASSYRDRGIEAFF TGTGCCAGCAGTTACCGCGACAGGGGAATTGAAGCTTTCTTT
14 TRBJ1-2 - TRBD1 TRBV9 CASSIQTGTYGYTF TGTGCCAGCAGCATCCAGACAGGGACCTATGGCTACACCTTC
16 TRBJ1-1 - TRBD1 TRBV6-6 CASSYPTGQGANEAFF TGTGCCAGCAGTTACCCGACGGGACAGGGGGCAAATGAAGCTTTCTTT
12 TRBJ1-5 - - TRBV7-9 CASSDRFQPQHF TGTGCCAGCAGCGACAGGTTTCAGCCCCAGCATTTT
15 TRBJ1-4 - - TRBV7-6 CASSLTQGSGEKLFF TGTGCCAGCAGCTTGACACAGGGCTCGGGTGAAAAACTGTTTTTT
13 TRBJ1-2 once - TRBV4-2 CASSQDLGYGYTF TGTGCCAGCAGCCAAGATCTAGGCTATGGCTACACCTTC
16 TRBJ1-2 - - TRBV5-1 CASSTLGIQGWKGYTF TGCGCCAGCAGCACGCTCGGGATACAGGGTTGGAAGGGCTACACCTTC
16 TRBJ1-6 - TRBD1 TRBV19 CASSISGTGGNSPLHF TGTGCCAGTAGTATAAGCGGCACAGGGGGGAATTCACCCCTCCACTTT
12 TRBJ1-1 - - TRBV6-5 CASRRANTEAFF TGTGCCAGCAGGCGAGCGAACACTGAAGCTTTCTTT
14 TRBJ1-5 - - TRBV6-2/TRBV6-3 CASSLYRANQPQHF TGTGCCAGCAGTCTATACAGGGCCAATCAGCCCCAGCATTTT
15 TRBJ1-1 - - TRBV19 CASSTGRDSNTEAFF TGTGCCAGTAGTACCGGACGGGACTCGAACACTGAAGCTTTCTTT
16 TRBJ1-4 - TRBD1 TRBV5-1 CASSFSGQGESEKLFF TGCGCCAGCAGCTTCTCGGGACAGGGGGAGAGTGAAAAACTGTTTTTT
15 TRBJ2-1 - - TRBV7-2 CASSYRLSRGNEQFF TGTGCCAGCAGCTACCGACTGTCCCGAGGCAATGAGCAGTTCTTC
11 TRBJ2-7 - - TRBV12-3/TRBV12-4 CASSAASAQYF TGTGCCAGCAGTGCCGCTAGCGCCCAGTACTTC
15 TRBJ1-2 - - TRBV5-1 CASSRGTGEVYGYTF TGCGCCAGCAGCCGAGGGACGGGGGAGGTATATGGCTACACCTTC
14 TRBJ1-4 - TRBD1 TRBV12-5 CASGLTGTGEKLFF TGTGCTAGTGGTCTCACCGGGACAGGTGAAAAACTGTTTTTT
17 TRBJ1-6 - TRBD1 TRBV3-1/TRBV3-2 CASSQEWGQDYNSPLHF TGTGCCAGCAGCCAAGAGTGGGGACAGGACTATAATTCACCCCTCCACTTT
16 TRBJ2-5 - TRBD2 TRBV9 CASSVESGGSRETQYF TGTGCCAGCAGCGTAGAATCCGGGGGGTCGCGGGAGACCCAGTACTTC
13 TRBJ1-6 - - TRBV2 CAISLASNSPLHF TGTGCCATATCCTTGGCTAGTAATTCACCCCTCCACTTT
15 TRBJ2-3 - - TRBV7-8 CASSFPNGVTDTQYF TGTGCCAGCAGCTTCCCGAACGGGGTCACAGATACGCAGTATTTT
14 TRBJ2-7 - - TRBV6-5 CASSPGGISYEQYF TGTGCCAGCAGCCCCGGAGGAATCTCCTACGAGCAGTACTTC
14 TRBJ1-4 - - TRBV6-9 CASSSDRHNEKLFF TGTGCCAGCAGTTCTGACAGGCATAATGAAAAACTGTTTTTT
18 TRBJ2-1 - TRBD2 TRBV27 CASSRRGLAGGRYNEQFF TGTGCCAGCAGTCGAAGGGGACTAGCGGGGGGGCGCTACAATGAGCAGTTCTTC
13 TRBJ2-1 - - TRBV5-4 CASSFGTYNEQFF TGTGCCAGCAGCTTCGGGACTTACAATGAGCAGTTCTTC
18 TRBJ2-1 once TRBD2 TRBV7-2 CASSPRAGGPLRYNEQFF TGTGCCAGCAGCCCGAGGGCGGGGGGGCCGTTAAGGTACAATGAGCAGTTCTTC
14 TRBJ1-2 - - TRBV19 CASSIDWTSGGYTF TGTGCCAGTAGTATAGACTGGACATCTGGGGGCTACACCTTC
16 TRBJ1-5 - - TRBV5-6 CASSSQGSYSNQPQHF TGTGCCAGCAGCTCGCAGGGATCTTATAGCAATCAGCCCCAGCATTTT